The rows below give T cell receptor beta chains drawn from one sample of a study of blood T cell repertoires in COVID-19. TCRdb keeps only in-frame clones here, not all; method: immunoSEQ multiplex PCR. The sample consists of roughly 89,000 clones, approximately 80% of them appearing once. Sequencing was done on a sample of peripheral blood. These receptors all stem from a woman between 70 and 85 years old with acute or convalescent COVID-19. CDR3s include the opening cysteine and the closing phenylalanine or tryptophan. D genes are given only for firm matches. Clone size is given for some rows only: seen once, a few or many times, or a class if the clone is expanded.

cdr3_nt: TGCGCCAGCACTCGGGGGGGCGGGGGGCGAGAGACCCAGTACTTC
cdr3_aa: CASTRGGGGRETQYF
clone_size: .
d_call: TRBD2
j_call: TRBJ2-5
v_call: TRBV5-1

cdr3_nt: TGTGCCAGCAGCTCGGCAGGGGGATCCTTTAGCAATCAGCCCCAGCATTTT
cdr3_aa: CASSSAGGSFSNQPQHF
clone_size: .
d_call: TRBD1
j_call: TRBJ1-5
v_call: TRBV7-9

cdr3_nt: TGTGCCAGCAGCGTAGGCGACAGACTGCCTTATTCCTACGAGCAGTACTTC
cdr3_aa: CASSVGDRLPYSYEQYF
clone_size: once
d_call: .
j_call: TRBJ2-7
v_call: TRBV9

cdr3_nt: TGCGCCAGCAGCCATACTTACGGCGCGGGGGGGGCGAACACCGGGGAGCTGTTTTTT
cdr3_aa: CASSHTYGAGGANTGELFF
clone_size: .
d_call: TRBD2
j_call: TRBJ2-2
v_call: TRBV4-3

cdr3_nt: TGTGCCAGCAGATCTGACAACAGGGGGCGAACCGGGGAGCTGTTTTTT
cdr3_aa: CASRSDNRGRTGELFF
clone_size: .
d_call: TRBD1
j_call: TRBJ2-2
v_call: TRBV6-6

cdr3_nt: TGTGCCAGCTCACCTAGGCGGATCGCGAACACCGGGGAGCTGTTTTTT
cdr3_aa: CASSPRRIANTGELFF
clone_size: .
d_call: .
j_call: TRBJ2-2
v_call: TRBV18

cdr3_nt: TGTGCCAGCAGCACAACAGGGGTGAACACCGGGGAGCTGTTTTTT
cdr3_aa: CASSTTGVNTGELFF
clone_size: few
d_call: TRBD1
j_call: TRBJ2-2
v_call: TRBV9

cdr3_nt: TGTGCCAGCAGCCGCCCAGGGTGGAGCACTGAAGCTTTCTTT
cdr3_aa: CASSRPGWSTEAFF
clone_size: .
d_call: .
j_call: TRBJ1-1
v_call: TRBV7-2

cdr3_nt: TGTGCCAGCAGGGCCGAGGTGTTATCTGAAAAACTGTTTTTT
cdr3_aa: CASRAEVLSEKLFF
clone_size: .
d_call: .
j_call: TRBJ1-4
v_call: TRBV2

cdr3_nt: TGTGCCAGTAGTATGCCCGGACAGGGGGCGCGGGTTGGCTACACCTTC
cdr3_aa: CASSMPGQGARVGYTF
clone_size: .
d_call: TRBD1
j_call: TRBJ1-2
v_call: TRBV19

cdr3_nt: TGTGCCAGCAGGAGTAGTGCCTTCTCCTACAATGAGCAGTTCTTC
cdr3_aa: CASRSSAFSYNEQFF
clone_size: .
d_call: .
j_call: TRBJ2-1
v_call: TRBV2

cdr3_nt: TGTGCCAGCAGCTCCCACATAGCGGGAAAAGGGGCCGGGGAGCTGTTTTTT
cdr3_aa: CASSSHIAGKGAGELFF
clone_size: .
d_call: TRBD2
j_call: TRBJ2-2
v_call: TRBV9

cdr3_nt: TGTGCCAGCAGTGAGGGACTCCTGGAGTACTTC
cdr3_aa: CASSEGLLEYF
clone_size: .
d_call: .
j_call: TRBJ2-5
v_call: TRBV6-1

cdr3_nt: TGTGCCAGCAGCTTGGGTATGGGGACAGGGAACGAGCAGTACTTC
cdr3_aa: CASSLGMGTGNEQYF
clone_size: .
d_call: TRBD1
j_call: TRBJ2-7
v_call: TRBV7-9

cdr3_nt: TGTGCCAGCAGTTTATCCGGGTCTGGAAACACCATATATTTT
cdr3_aa: CASSLSGSGNTIYF
clone_size: .
d_call: .
j_call: TRBJ1-3
v_call: TRBV28

cdr3_nt: TGTGCCAGCAGGATAACAGGGGGCTACGAGCAGTACTTC
cdr3_aa: CASRITGGYEQYF
clone_size: once
d_call: TRBD1
j_call: TRBJ2-7
v_call: TRBV6-5

cdr3_nt: TGTGCCAGCAGCCAAGTGAACAGGGGGGCTTTCTTT
cdr3_aa: CASSQVNRGAFF
clone_size: .
d_call: TRBD1
j_call: TRBJ1-1
v_call: TRBV3-1/TRBV3-2

cdr3_nt: TGCGCCAGCAGCTGGGGACAGGGTTTTTCCAACGAGCAGTACTTC
cdr3_aa: CASSWGQGFSNEQYF
clone_size: .
d_call: TRBD1
j_call: TRBJ2-7
v_call: TRBV5-1

cdr3_nt: TGTGCCAGCAGTGGAAAAGGGACAGGGTTCTACAATGAGCAGTTCTTC
cdr3_aa: CASSGKGTGFYNEQFF
clone_size: .
d_call: TRBD1
j_call: TRBJ2-1
v_call: TRBV25-1

cdr3_nt: TGTGCCACCAGTGCCACAGGTAGTGTGACCCAGTACTTC
cdr3_aa: CATSATGSVTQYF
clone_size: .
d_call: .
j_call: TRBJ2-5
v_call: TRBV24-1

cdr3_nt: TGTGCCAGCAGTTCACCGGGACAGGGGAATGAAAAACTGTTTTTT
cdr3_aa: CASSSPGQGNEKLFF
clone_size: .
d_call: TRBD1
j_call: TRBJ1-4
v_call: TRBV28

cdr3_nt: TGTGCCAGCAGCCGGAGGGGACTGACCTACGAGCAGTACTTC
cdr3_aa: CASSRRGLTYEQYF
clone_size: .
d_call: .
j_call: TRBJ2-7
v_call: TRBV3-1/TRBV3-2

cdr3_nt: TGTGCCAGCAGCTTAGTATTACAGCCCATGAACACTGAAGCTTTCTTT
cdr3_aa: CASSLVLQPMNTEAFF
clone_size: .
d_call: .
j_call: TRBJ1-1
v_call: TRBV7-2

cdr3_nt: TGTGCCAGCAGCTTAGAGGGAGCGAACACCGGGGAGCTGTTTTTT
cdr3_aa: CASSLEGANTGELFF
clone_size: .
d_call: .
j_call: TRBJ2-2
v_call: TRBV7-6

cdr3_nt: TGTGCCAGCCGCCGCGGCGGGGGGTGGACCGGGGAGCTGTTTTTT
cdr3_aa: CASRRGGGWTGELFF
clone_size: .
d_call: TRBD2
j_call: TRBJ2-2
v_call: TRBV6-5

cdr3_nt: TGTGCCAGCAGCACAACCGGGACTATTAAAGAGACCCAGTACTTC
cdr3_aa: CASSTTGTIKETQYF
clone_size: .
d_call: TRBD2
j_call: TRBJ2-5
v_call: TRBV3-1/TRBV3-2

cdr3_nt: TGCGCCAGCAGCCAAGATGATAGGGGGTCCTACGAGCAGTACTTC
cdr3_aa: CASSQDDRGSYEQYF
clone_size: few
d_call: .
j_call: TRBJ2-7
v_call: TRBV4-3

cdr3_nt: TGTGCCAGTACAAACAGCGGGCCCTCCCTTCTGGGGTCCTCAGATACGCAGTATTTT
cdr3_aa: CASTNSGPSLLGSSDTQYF
clone_size: few
d_call: .
j_call: TRBJ2-3
v_call: TRBV19

cdr3_nt: TGTGCCAGCAGTGAGGTGCGGGGGGCCGGGGAGCTGTTTTTT
cdr3_aa: CASSEVRGAGELFF
clone_size: .
d_call: TRBD2
j_call: TRBJ2-2
v_call: TRBV2

cdr3_nt: TGTGCCAGCAGCTTTAGGGGGCCTAACTATGGCTACACCTTC
cdr3_aa: CASSFRGPNYGYTF
clone_size: .
d_call: TRBD1
j_call: TRBJ1-2
v_call: TRBV5-5

cdr3_nt: TGTGCCAGCAGCTTAAGGGGTGGGACTAGCTTTACCTACGAGCAGTACTTC
cdr3_aa: CASSLRGGTSFTYEQYF
clone_size: few
d_call: TRBD2
j_call: TRBJ2-7
v_call: TRBV7-2

cdr3_nt: TGCGCCAGCAGCCTTAACACAGATACGCAGTATTTT
cdr3_aa: CASSLNTDTQYF
clone_size: .
d_call: .
j_call: TRBJ2-3
v_call: TRBV5-1

cdr3_nt: TGTGCCTGCGGGACAGATGTTAATTCACCCCTCCACTTT
cdr3_aa: CACGTDVNSPLHF
clone_size: few
d_call: TRBD1
j_call: TRBJ1-6
v_call: TRBV30

cdr3_nt: TGTGCCAGCAGCGTAGCTAGCGGGGGGGCAGATACGCAGTATTTT
cdr3_aa: CASSVASGGADTQYF
clone_size: .
d_call: TRBD2
j_call: TRBJ2-3
v_call: TRBV9

cdr3_nt: TGCGCCAGCAGCCAGGAAACAGGGTTCTTGGGCAATGAGCAGTTCTTC
cdr3_aa: CASSQETGFLGNEQFF
clone_size: .
d_call: .
j_call: TRBJ2-1
v_call: TRBV4-3

cdr3_nt: TGCGCCAGCCGAAAGGGTTATTCAAAGACTAGCCTCAATGAGCAGTTCTTC
cdr3_aa: CASRKGYSKTSLNEQFF
clone_size: once
d_call: TRBD2
j_call: TRBJ2-1
v_call: TRBV5-1

cdr3_nt: TGTGCCAGCAGCTCACTGCTATCTGGAAACACCATATATTTT
cdr3_aa: CASSSLLSGNTIYF
clone_size: once
d_call: .
j_call: TRBJ1-3
v_call: TRBV7-2

cdr3_nt: TGTGCCAGCAGCTTAGGGGGGAGGTTGGATGAAAAACTGTTTTTT
cdr3_aa: CASSLGGRLDEKLFF
clone_size: .
d_call: .
j_call: TRBJ1-4
v_call: TRBV7-6